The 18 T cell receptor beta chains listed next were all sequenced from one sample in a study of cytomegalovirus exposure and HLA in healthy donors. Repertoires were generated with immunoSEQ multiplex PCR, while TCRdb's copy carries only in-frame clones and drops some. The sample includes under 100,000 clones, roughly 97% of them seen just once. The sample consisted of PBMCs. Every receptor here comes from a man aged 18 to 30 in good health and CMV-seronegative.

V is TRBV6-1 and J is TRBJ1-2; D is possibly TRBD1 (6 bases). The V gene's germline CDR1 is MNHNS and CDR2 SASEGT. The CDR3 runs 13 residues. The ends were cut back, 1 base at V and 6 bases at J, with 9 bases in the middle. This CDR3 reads CASSEGQVNGYTF. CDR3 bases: TGTGCCAGCAGTGAAGGACAGGTGAATGGCTACACCTTC.

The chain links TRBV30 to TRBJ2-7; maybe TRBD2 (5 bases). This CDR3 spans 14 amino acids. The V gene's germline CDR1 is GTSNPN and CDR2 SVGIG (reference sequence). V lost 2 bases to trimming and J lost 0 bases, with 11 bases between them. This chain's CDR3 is CAWSKSEGSYEQYF. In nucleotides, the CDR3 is TGTGCCTGGAGTAAGAGCGAGGGCTCCTACGAGCAGTACTTC. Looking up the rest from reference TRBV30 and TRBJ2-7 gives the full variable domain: SQTIHQWPATLVQPVGSPLSLECTVEGTSNPNLYWYRQAAGRGLQLLFYSVGIGQISSEVPQNLSASRPQDRQFILSSKKLLLSDSGFYLCAWSKSEGSYEQYFGPGTRLTVT.

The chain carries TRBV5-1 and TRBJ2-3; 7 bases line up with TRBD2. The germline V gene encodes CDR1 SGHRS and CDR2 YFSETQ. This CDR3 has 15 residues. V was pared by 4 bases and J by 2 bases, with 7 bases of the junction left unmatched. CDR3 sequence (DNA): TGCGCCAGCAGCAGCGACGGGAGGATCACAGATACGCAGTATTTT. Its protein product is CASSSDGRITDTQYF.

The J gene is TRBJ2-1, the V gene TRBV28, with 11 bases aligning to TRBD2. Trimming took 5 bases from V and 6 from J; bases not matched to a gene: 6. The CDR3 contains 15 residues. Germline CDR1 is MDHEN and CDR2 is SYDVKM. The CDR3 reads CASSPRTSGGNEQFF. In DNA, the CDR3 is TGTGCCAGCAGTCCCCGAACTAGCGGGGGCAATGAGCAGTTCTTC.

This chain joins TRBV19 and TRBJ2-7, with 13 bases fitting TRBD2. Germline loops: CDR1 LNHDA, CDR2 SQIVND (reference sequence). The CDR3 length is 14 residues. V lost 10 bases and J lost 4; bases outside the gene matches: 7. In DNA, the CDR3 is TGTGCCACGCGGACTAGCGGGAGTAGGTACGAGCAGTACTTC. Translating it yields CATRTSGSRYEQYF.

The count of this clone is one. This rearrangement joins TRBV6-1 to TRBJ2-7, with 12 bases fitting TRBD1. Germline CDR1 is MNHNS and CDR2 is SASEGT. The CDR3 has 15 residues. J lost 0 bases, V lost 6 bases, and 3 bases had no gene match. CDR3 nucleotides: TGTGCCAGCAGAGGGACAGGGGGCGACTCCTACGAGCAGTACGTC. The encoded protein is CASRGTGGDSYEQYV.

The CDR3 nucleotides are TGTGCCAGCAGCTCGCTGACCGGGACAGGCGAAGCTTTCTTT. It translates to CASSSLTGTGEAFF. J is TRBJ1-1 and V is TRBV6-5, with 8 bases that match TRBD1. V lost 6 bases and J lost 8; bases outside the gene matches: 11. Germline CDR1 and CDR2: MNHEY and SVGAGI. This CDR3 is built from 14 residues.

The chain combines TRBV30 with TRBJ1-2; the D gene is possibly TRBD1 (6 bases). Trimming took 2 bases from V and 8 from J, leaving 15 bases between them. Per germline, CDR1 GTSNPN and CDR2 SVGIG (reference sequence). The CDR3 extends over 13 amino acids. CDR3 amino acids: CAWSTRAGVGYTF. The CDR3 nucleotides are TGTGCCTGGAGTACCCGGGCAGGGGTCGGCTACACCTTC.

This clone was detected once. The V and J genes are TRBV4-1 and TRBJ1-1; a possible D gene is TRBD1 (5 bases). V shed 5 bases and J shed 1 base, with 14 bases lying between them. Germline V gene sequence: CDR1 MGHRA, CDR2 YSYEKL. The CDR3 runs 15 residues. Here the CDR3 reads CASSFYDSGNTEAFF. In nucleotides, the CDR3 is TGCGCCAGCAGCTTCTATGACAGTGGGAACACTGAAGCTTTCTTT.

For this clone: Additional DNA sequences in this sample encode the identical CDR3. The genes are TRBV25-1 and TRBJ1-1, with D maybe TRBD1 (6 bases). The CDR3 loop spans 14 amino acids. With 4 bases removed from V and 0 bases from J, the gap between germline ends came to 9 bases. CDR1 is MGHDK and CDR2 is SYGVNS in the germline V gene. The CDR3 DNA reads TGTGCCAGCAGTGCCGGACAGCTGAACACTGAAGCTTTCTTT. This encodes CASSAGQLNTEAFF.

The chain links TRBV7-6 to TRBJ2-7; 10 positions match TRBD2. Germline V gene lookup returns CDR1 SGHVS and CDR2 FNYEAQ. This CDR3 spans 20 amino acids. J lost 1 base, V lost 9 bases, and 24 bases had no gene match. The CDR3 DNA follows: TGTGCCAGGGAGGATCTCCCTGGTGTCCTAGCGGGAGCTCGGTCCTACGAGCAGTACGTC. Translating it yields CAREDLPGVLAGARSYEQYV.

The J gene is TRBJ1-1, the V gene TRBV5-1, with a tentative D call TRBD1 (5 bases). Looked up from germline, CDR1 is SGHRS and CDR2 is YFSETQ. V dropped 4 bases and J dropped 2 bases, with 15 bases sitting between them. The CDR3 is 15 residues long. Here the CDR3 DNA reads TGCGCCAGCAGCCCCCACAGCACAGGAAACACTGAAGCTTTCTTT. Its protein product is CASSPHSTGNTEAFF. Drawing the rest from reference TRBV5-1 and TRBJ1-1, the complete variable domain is KAGVTQTPRYLIKTRGQQVTLSCSPISGHRSVSWYQQTPGQGLQFLFEYFSETQRNKGNFPGRFSGRQFSNSRSEMNVSTLELGDSALYLCASSPHSTGNTEAFFGQGTRLTVV.

The DNA for the CDR3 is TGTGCCGCATCCAGGCAGACAGATACGCAGTATTTT. This sequence encodes CAASRQTDTQYF. The J gene is TRBJ2-3, the V gene TRBV2, with D hard to call. This CDR3 is 12 amino acids long. V lost 11 bases and J lost 3, with 12 bases in between. Germline V gene lookup returns CDR1 SNHLY and CDR2 FYNNEI. Using reference TRBV2 and TRBJ2-3 for the parts outside the CDR3, the full variable domain is EPEVTQTPSHQVTQMGQEVILRCVPISNHLYFYWYRQILGQKVEFLVSFYNNEISEKSEIFDDQFSVERPDGSNFTLKIRSTKLEDSAMYFCAASRQTDTQYFGPGTRLTVL.

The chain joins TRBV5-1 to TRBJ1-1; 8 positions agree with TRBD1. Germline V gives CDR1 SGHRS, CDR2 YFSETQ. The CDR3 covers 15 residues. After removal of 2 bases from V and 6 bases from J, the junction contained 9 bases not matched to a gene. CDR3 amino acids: CASSFGQGRSAEAFF. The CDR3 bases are TGCGCCAGCAGCTTCGGACAGGGTCGGAGCGCTGAAGCTTTCTTT.

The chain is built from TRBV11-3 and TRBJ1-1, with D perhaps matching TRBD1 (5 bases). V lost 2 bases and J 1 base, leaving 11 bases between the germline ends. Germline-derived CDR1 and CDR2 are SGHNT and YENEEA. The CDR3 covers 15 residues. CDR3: CASSLSRDGNTEAFF. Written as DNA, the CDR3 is TGTGCCAGCAGCTTATCGCGGGACGGGAACACTGAAGCTTTCTTT.

CDR3 nucleotides: TGTGCCAGTAGTATTGCCCCGCGAAGCTCCTACAATGAGCAGTTCTTC. As protein: CASSIAPRSSYNEQFF. The chain recombines TRBV19 with TRBJ2-1; D is undetermined. Trimming cost V 3 bases and J 0 bases, with 12 bases left between them. From germline, CDR1 is LNHDA and CDR2 SQIVND (reference sequence). The CDR3 contains 16 residues. The variable domain in full, with the rest retrieved from reference TRBV19 and TRBJ2-1, is DGGITQSPKYLFRKEGQNVTLSCEQNLNHDAMYWYRQDPGQGLRLIYYSQIVNDFQKGDIAEGYSVSREKKESFPLTVTSAQKNPTAFYLCASSIAPRSSYNEQFFGPGTRLTVL.

The CDR3 sequence is CASSLEGQLSRRGYGYTF. In nucleotides, the CDR3 is TGCGCCAGCAGCTTGGAGGGACAGCTATCGAGGCGGGGCTATGGCTACACCTTC. This rearrangement joins TRBV5-1 to TRBJ1-2, with TRBD1 identical over 7 bases. This CDR3 comprises 18 residues. Per germline, CDR1 SGHRS and CDR2 YFSETQ. J lost 4 bases, V lost 0 bases, and 15 bases had no gene match. The whole variable domain, filled in from reference TRBV5-1 and TRBJ1-2, reads KAGVTQTPRYLIKTRGQQVTLSCSPISGHRSVSWYQQTPGQGLQFLFEYFSETQRNKGNFPGRFSGRQFSNSRSEMNVSTLELGDSALYLCASSLEGQLSRRGYGYTFGSGTRLTVV.

CDR3 DNA sequence: TGTGCCAGCAGCTCTCCAGGGAAGGTGAACACTGAAGCTTTCTTT. Protein sequence: CASSSPGKVNTEAFF. J is TRBJ1-1 and V is TRBV11-3; perhaps TRBD1 as D (5 bases). The CDR3 spans 15 residues. V lost 4 bases to trimming and J lost 0 bases, with 12 bases between them. Germline CDR1 is SGHNT and CDR2 is YENEEA.